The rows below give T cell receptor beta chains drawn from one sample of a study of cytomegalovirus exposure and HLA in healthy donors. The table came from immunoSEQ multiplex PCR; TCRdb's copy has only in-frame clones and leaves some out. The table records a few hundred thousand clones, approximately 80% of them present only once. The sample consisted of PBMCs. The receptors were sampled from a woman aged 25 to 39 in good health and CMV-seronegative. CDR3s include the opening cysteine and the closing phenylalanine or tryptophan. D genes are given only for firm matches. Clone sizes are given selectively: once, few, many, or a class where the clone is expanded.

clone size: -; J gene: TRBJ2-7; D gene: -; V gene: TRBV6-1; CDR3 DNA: TGTGCCAGCGGGGGACGGGACACCTCCTACGAGCAGTACTTC; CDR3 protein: CASGGRDTSYEQYF
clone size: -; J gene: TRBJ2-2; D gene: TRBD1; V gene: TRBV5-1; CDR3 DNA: TGCGCCAGCAGCCGGCCCCGGGACAGGGAGAACACCGGGGAGCTGTTTTTT; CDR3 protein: CASSRPRDRENTGELFF
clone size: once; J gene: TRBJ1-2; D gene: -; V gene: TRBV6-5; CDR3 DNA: TGTGCCAGCAGTTACTCAAGGGGGTCCAACTATGGCTACACCTTC; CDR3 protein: CASSYSRGSNYGYTF
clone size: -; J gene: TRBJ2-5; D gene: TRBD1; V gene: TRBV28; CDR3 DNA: TGTGCCAGCAGTCATTCCGGGACAGGGGTTGCTGAGACCCAGTACTTC; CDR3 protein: CASSHSGTGVAETQYF
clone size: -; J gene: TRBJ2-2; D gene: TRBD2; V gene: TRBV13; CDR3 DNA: TGTGCCAGCAGCTTACAGCGGGAGGGCAGCACCGGGGAGCTGTTTTTT; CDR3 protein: CASSLQREGSTGELFF
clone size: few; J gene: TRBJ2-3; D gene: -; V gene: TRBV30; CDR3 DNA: TGTGCCTGGAGTCCCCGGTCGGGTACGCAGTATTTT; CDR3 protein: CAWSPRSGTQYF
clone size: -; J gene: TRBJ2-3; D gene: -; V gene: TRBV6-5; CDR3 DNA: TGTGCCAGCAGATACAAGGGGATAAGCACAGATACGCAGTATTTT; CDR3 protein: CASRYKGISTDTQYF
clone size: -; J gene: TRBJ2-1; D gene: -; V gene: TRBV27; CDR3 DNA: TGTGCCAGCAGTTTGGGATACAGGGTCAATGAGCAGTTCTTC; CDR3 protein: CASSLGYRVNEQFF
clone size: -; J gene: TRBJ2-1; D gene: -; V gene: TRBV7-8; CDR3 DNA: TGTGCCAGCAGCTTGGGGATATCGGAGGATGAGCAGTTCTTC; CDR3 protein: CASSLGISEDEQFF
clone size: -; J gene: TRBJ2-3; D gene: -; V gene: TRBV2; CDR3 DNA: TGTGCCAGCAGCCTAGCGACTAGCACAGATACGCAGTATTTT; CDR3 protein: CASSLATSTDTQYF
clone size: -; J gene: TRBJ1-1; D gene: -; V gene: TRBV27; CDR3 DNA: TGTGCCAGCAGTTTATTGGGGGGGGCTATTGAAGCTTTCTTT; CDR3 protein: CASSLLGGAIEAFF
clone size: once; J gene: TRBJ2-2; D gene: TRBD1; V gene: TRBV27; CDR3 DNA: TGTGCCAGCAGATTTGCAGGGGGTCACACCGGGGAGCTGTTTTTT; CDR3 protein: CASRFAGGHTGELFF
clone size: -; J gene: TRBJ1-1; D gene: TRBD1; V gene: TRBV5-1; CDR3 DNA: TGCGCCAGCAGCTTGGTCGGGACAAATTTAAAGGGGGCGCCGGATGAAGCTTTCTTT; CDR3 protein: CASSLVGTNLKGAPDEAFF
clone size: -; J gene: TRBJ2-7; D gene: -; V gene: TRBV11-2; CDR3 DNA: TGTGCCAGCAGCTGGTCGTCGGAGGAAGACGAGCAGTACTTC; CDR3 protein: CASSWSSEEDEQYF